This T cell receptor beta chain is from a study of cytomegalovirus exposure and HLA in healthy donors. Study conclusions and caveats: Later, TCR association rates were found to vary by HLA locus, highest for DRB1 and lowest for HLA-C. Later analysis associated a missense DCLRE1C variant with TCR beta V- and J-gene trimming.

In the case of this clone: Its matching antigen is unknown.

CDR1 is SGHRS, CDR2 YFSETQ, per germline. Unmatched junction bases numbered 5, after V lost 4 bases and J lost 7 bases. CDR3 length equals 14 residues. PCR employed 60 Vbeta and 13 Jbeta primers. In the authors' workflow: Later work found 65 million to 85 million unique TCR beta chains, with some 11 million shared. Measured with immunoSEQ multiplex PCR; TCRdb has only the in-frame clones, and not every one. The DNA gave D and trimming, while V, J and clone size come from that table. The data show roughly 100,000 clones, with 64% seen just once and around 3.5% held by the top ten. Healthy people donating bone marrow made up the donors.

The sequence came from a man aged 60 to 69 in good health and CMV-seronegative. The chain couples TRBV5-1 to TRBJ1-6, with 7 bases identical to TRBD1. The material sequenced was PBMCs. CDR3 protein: CASSRGQSNSPLHF. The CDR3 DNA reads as TGCGCCAGCAGCAGGGGACAGTCGAATTCACCCCTCCACTTT.